The TCR beta chain described here comes from a study of blood T cell repertoires in COVID-19. Participants were placed into cohorts based on the clinical history they reported. Authors' analysis steps: Cell counts per sample came from amplifying reference gene primers. The protocol was immunoSEQ multiplex PCR, while the TCRdb copy is restricted to in-frame clones and leaves out a portion. V and J calls plus clone size are reproduced from that table; the DNA served to infer D and trimming. This table has about 210,000 clones, roughly 85% appearing once. This CDR3 is 19 amino acids long. The V gene end was trimmed by 4 bases and the J gene end by 0 bases; junction bases not matched to a gene: 10. Looked up from germline, CDR1 is SNHLY and CDR2 is FYNNEI.

The rearrangement joins TRBV2 to TRBJ2-7; 15 nucleotides match TRBD2. The sequenced sample consisted of PBMCs or T cells enriched from blood (not recorded which). The TCR sequence derives from a woman aged 40 to 50 with acute COVID-19. CDR3 sequence (DNA): TGTGCCAGCAGTGCCCGGACTAGCGGGAGGGGGTTAGCCTCCTACGAGCAGTACTTC. This sequence encodes CASSARTSGRGLASYEQYF.